This is a list of T cell receptor beta chains from one sample in a study of patients and donors after allogeneic stem cell transplantation. TCRdb redid the calling of the RT-PCR reads with MiXCR, one entry per CDR3 protein. The sample includes about 90,000 distinct CDR3 sequences, 45% to 50% seen only once; the top ten take roughly 64%. Sample: blood, either unsorted or a sorted T cell fraction (not recorded which). These receptors originate from a human donor who was either an allogeneic HSCT recipient or a stem cell or donor lymphocyte infusion donor (not recorded which). It is not recorded whose cells these are; they may come from a transplant donor. The conserved cysteine and the conserved F or W are not part of the CDR3 here.

V	J	CDR3
TRBV2	TRBJ1-1	ASSEYGRVWNTEAF
TRBV29-1	TRBJ2-7	SVETRGLGQY
TRBV6-2/TRBV6-3	TRBJ1-5	ASSYSTWGSNQPQH
TRBV6-6	TRBJ1-1	ASSPSQGVAEAF
TRBV12-3/TRBV12-4	TRBJ1-5	ASSLRADPQH
TRBV7-9	TRBJ1-4	ASSGAGRSNEKLF
TRBV7-2	TRBJ2-3	ASSLGRSTDTQY
TRBV5-1	TRBJ1-2	ASSSERTGYT
TRBV12-3/TRBV12-4	TRBJ1-5	ASRRGNQPQH
TRBV7-9	TRBJ1-5	ASSLQSNQPQH
TRBV27	TRBJ1-1	ASSRTGSNTEAF
TRBV7-6	TRBJ1-1	ASSTDTNTEAF
TRBV9	TRBJ1-5	ASSVSWGDRAQH
TRBV29-1	TRBJ1-4	SVARRTKEKLF
TRBV12-3/TRBV12-4	TRBJ1-2	ASSPSRASYYGYT
TRBV12-3/TRBV12-4	TRBJ2-1	ASSLGLAGGSEQF
TRBV5-1	TRBJ1-1	ASSPADSKSTEAF
TRBV28	TRBJ2-3	ASRRTSGSLTDTQY
TRBV7-9	TRBJ2-7	ASSTGGTYEQY
TRBV3-1	TRBJ1-5	ASSQLNQPQH
TRBV6-5	TRBJ1-2	ASSYSRRGNGYT
TRBV5-1	TRBJ2-5	ASSPLDSAETQY
TRBV20-1	TRBJ1-3	SARRDRVLGNTIY
TRBV6-2/TRBV6-3	TRBJ1-2	ASRDLVGGYT
TRBV29-1	TRBJ1-4	SVEQGEGKKLF
TRBV5-1	TRBJ2-7	ASSLDSAVVNEQY
TRBV5-1	TRBJ1-2	ASKGGGSYGYT
TRBV20-1	TRBJ1-1	SIPGTGVAEAF
TRBV30	TRBJ1-1	AWSEGGDTEAF
TRBV12-3/TRBV12-4	TRBJ2-2	ASGTGGPGELF
TRBV15	TRBJ2-7	AVGTGPYEQY
TRBV28	TRBJ2-4	ASTGVAKNIQY